Listed here is a single T cell receptor (beta chain). The antigen this receptor binds is unknown. This may stem from a read error, because a much larger clone lies one nucleotide away. The CDR3 runs 15 residues from the cysteine to the phenylalanine. The only DNA kept is the CDR3, 45 bases in frame from the first base. CDR1 is given as SGHTA and CDR2 as FQGNSA, both from the germline V gene. Explained via the paper, the treatment or condition label denotes: in vitro stimulation with specific CMV peptide epitopes to enrich CMV-specific T cells. This sample stems from a study of T cell repertoires in cytomegalovirus infection (dated by TCRdb to about 2019). In the study overall: Peptide stimulations targeted recently identified HLA-C-restricted CMV epitopes, whose presentation resists viral immunomodulation, together with well-studied HLA-B-restricted epitopes. Because public TCR beta signatures pointed to carriage of CMV infection together with the matching HLA type, the HLA type of each donor mattered for the analysis.

The reads were generated on an Illumina HiSeq 1500. TCRdb ran its own pipeline on the public reads, namely fastp trimming at Q25 and MiXCR clone calling, and kept in-frame beta chains. Rows matching on CDR3 protein sequence are summarized as one entry with the most common DNA and genes. This sample lists roughly 990,000 distinct CDR3 sequences; about 33% were detected once. Of the sample, roughly an eighth falls within the top ten clones. The investigation overall reported the following: In the ex vivo response, HLA-C-restricted CMV-specific TCR beta clonotypes were dominant, and in two of eight donors the single most frequent clonotype came from this HLA-C-restricted group. Cumulative frequency of public TCR beta family members discriminated carriers of CMV infection plus the relevant HLA type in this cohort and an independent roughly 350-donor cohort.

The sample in question was cultured CD8+ T cells from PBMCs, obtained from culture after CMV antigen stimulation. The V gene is TRBV7-2 and the J gene is TRBJ2-1; TRBD2 fits 9 bases in the junction. This TCR was recovered from a human donor in good health (CMV status not recorded). Some clones in this sample may be carry-over from other donors' samples. This receptor has the CDR3 CASSSLAGTYIEQFF. The DNA sequence is as follows: TGTGCCAGCAGCTCCCTAGCGGGGACTTACATTGAGCAGTTCTTC.